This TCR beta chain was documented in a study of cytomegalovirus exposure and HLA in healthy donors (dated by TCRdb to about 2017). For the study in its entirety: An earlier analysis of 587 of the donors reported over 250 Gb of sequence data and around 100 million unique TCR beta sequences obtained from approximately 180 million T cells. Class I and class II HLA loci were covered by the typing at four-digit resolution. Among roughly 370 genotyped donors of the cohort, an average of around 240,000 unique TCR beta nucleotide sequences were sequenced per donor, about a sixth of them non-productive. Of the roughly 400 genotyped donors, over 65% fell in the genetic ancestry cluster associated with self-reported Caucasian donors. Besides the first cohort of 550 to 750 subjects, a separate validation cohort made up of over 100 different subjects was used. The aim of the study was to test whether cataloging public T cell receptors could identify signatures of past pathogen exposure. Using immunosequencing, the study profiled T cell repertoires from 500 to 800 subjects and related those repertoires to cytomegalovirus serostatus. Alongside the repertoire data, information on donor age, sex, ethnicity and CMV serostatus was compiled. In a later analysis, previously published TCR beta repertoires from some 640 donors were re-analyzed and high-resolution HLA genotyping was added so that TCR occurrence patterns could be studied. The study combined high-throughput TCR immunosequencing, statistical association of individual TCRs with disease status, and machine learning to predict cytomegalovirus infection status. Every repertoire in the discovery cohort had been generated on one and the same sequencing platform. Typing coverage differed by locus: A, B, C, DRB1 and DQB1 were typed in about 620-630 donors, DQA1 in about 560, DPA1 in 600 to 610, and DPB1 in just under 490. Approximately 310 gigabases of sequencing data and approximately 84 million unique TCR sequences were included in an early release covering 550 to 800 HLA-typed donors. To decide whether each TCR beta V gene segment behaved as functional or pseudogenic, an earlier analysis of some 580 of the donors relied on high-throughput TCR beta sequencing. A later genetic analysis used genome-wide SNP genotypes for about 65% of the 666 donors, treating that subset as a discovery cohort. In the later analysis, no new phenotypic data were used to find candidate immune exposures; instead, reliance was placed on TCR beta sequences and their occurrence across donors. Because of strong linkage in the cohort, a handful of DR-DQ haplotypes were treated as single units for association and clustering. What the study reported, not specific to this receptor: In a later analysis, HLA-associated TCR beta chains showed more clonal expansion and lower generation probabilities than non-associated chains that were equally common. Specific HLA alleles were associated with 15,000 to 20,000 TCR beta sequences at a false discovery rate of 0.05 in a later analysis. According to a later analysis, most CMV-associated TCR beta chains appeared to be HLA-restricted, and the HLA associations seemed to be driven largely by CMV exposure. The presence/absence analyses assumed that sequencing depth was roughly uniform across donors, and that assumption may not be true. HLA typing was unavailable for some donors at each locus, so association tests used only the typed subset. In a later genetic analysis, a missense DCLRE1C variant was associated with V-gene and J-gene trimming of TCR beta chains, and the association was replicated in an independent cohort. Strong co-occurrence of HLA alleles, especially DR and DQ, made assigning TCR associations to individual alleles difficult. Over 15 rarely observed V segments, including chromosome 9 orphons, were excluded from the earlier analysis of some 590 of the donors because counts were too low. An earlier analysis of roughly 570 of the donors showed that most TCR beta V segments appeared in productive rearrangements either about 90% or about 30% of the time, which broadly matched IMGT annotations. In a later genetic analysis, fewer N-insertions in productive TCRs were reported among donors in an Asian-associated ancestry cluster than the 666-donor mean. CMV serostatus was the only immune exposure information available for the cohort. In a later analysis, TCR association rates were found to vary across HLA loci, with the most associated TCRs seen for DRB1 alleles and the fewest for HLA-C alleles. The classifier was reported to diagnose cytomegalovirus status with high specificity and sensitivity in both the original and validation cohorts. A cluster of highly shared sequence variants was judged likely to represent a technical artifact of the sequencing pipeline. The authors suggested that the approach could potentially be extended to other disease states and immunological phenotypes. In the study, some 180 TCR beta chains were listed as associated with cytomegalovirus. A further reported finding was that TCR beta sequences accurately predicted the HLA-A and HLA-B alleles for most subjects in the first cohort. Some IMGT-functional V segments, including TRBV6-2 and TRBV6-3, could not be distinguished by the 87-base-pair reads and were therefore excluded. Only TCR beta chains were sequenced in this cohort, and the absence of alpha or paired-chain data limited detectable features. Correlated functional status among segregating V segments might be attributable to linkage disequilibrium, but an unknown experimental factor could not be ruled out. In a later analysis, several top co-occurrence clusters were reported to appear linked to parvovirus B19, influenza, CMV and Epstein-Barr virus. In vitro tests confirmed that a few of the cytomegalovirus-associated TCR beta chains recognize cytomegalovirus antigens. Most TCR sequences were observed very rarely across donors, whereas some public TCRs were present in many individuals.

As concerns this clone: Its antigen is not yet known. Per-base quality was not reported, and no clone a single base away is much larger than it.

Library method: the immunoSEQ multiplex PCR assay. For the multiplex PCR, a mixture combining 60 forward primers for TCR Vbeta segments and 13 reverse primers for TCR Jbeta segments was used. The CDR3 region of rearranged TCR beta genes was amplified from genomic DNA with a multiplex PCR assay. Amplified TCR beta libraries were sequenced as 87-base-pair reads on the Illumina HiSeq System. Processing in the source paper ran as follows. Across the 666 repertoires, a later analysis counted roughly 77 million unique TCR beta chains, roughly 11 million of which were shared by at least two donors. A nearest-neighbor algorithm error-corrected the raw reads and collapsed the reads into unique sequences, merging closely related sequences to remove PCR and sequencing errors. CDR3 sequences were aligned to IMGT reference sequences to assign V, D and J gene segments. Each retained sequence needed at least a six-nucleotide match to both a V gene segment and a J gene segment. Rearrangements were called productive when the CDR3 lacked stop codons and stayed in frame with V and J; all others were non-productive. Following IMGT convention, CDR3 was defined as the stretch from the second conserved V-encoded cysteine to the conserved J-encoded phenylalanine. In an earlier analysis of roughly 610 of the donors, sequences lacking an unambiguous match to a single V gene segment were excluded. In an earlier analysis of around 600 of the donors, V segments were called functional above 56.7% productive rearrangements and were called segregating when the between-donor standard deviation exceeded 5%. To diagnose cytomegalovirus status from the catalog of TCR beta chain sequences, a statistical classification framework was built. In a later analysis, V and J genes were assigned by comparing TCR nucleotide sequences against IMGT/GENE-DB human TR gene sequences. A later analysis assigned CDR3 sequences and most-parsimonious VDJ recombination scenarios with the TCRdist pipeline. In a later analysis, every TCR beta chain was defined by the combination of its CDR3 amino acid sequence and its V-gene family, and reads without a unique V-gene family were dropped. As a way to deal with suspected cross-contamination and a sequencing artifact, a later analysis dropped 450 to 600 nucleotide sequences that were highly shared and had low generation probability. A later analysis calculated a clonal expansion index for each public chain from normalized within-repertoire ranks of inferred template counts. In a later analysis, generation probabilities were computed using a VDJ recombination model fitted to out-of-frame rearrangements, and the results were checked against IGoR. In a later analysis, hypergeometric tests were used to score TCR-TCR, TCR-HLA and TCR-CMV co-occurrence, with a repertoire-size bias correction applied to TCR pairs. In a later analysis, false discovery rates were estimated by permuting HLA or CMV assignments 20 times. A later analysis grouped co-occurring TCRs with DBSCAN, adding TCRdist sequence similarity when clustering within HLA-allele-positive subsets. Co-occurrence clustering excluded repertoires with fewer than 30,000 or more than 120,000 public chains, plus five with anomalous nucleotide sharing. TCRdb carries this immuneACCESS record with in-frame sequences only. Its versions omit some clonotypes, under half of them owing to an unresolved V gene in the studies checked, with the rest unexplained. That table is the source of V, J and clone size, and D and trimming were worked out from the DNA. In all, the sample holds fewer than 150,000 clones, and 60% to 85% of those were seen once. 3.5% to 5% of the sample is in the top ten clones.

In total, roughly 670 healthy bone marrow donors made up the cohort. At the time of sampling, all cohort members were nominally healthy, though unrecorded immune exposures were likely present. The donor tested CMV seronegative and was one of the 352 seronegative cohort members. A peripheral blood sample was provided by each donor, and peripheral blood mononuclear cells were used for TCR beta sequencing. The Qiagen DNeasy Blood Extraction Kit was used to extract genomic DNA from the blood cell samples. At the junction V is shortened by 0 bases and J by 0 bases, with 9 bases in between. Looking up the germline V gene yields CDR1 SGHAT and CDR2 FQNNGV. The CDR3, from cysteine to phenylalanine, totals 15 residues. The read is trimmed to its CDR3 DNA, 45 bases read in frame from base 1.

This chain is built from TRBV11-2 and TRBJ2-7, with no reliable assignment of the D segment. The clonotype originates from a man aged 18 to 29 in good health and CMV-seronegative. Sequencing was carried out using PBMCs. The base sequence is TGTGCCAGCAGCTTAGAGATGAGTAGCTCCTACGAGCAGTACTTC. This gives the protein CASSLEMSSSYEQYF.